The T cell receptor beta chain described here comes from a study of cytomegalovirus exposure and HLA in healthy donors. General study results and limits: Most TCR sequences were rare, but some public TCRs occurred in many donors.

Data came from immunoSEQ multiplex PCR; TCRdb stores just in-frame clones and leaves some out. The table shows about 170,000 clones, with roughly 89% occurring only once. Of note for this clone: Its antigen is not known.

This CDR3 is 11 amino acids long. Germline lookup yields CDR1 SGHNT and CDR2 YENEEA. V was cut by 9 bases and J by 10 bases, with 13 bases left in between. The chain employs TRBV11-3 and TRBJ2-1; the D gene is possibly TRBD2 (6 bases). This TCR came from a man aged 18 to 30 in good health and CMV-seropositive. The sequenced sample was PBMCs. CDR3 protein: CASQAGWEQFF. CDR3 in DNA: TGTGCCAGTCAAGCGGGCTGGGAGCAGTTCTTC.